The 12 T cell receptor beta chains reported below all come from one sample, sequenced in a study of T cell responses to AZD1222 COVID-19 vaccine. The data were produced by immunoSEQ multiplex PCR, yet TCRdb's version contains in-frame clones alone and is incomplete. This sample yields about 150,000 clones, of which about nine tenths are seen a single time; about 7% belongs to the top ten. The input for sequencing was peripheral blood, taken after recovery from COVID-19. The receptors stem from an adult who had recovered from COVID-19.

The chain joins TRBV10-1 to TRBJ2-1, with D maybe TRBD2 (5 bases). Trimming stripped 8 bases from V and 7 bases from J, with 12 bases between. Germline V gives CDR1 WNHNN, CDR2 SYGVQD (reference sequence). The CDR3 spans 12 residues. The CDR3 sequence: CASGRGRNEQFF. The CDR3 DNA follows: TGCGCCAGCGGGAGAGGACGTAATGAGCAGTTCTTC.

The V gene is TRBV24-1, the J gene TRBJ1-1; no definite D call. The CDR3 has 13 amino acids. Germline V gene data show CDR1 as KGHDR and CDR2 as SFDVKD. Trimming pared 1 base from V and 3 bases from J, leaving 5 bases between. The CDR3 DNA follows: TGTGCCACCAGTGATTTTCAGTACACTGAAGCTTTCTTT. As protein: CATSDFQYTEAFF.

This clone was recorded only once. This chain joins TRBV4-2 and TRBJ1-5; D is unresolved. The CDR3 covers 15 residues. Germline assignment: CDR1 LGHNA and CDR2 YNFKEQ. Deletions cut 4 bases from V and 7 bases from J, with 17 bases between. The CDR3 reads CASSPSSREGQPQHF. CDR3 coding DNA: TGTGCCAGCAGCCCCTCCTCACGGGAAGGGCAGCCCCAGCATTTT.

The chain links TRBV7-9 to TRBJ2-3; 7 bases line up with TRBD1. CDR1 and CDR2 (germline): SEHNR, FQNEAQ (reference sequence). This CDR3 is 15 amino acids long. Trimming at V came to 4 bases and at J to 4 bases, leaving 8 bases not matched to a gene. The CDR3 sequence: CASSSGTVSADTQYF. DNA for the CDR3: TGTGCCAGCAGCTCAGGGACAGTTTCGGCAGATACGCAGTATTTT.

This clone was seen only once. The genes are TRBV28 and TRBJ1-2; D is unresolved. The CDR3 contains 13 residues. V shed 3 bases and J shed 2 bases, with 7 bases lying between them. The germline V gene has CDR1 MDHEN and CDR2 SYDVKM. The DNA of the CDR3 is TGTGCCAGCAGTTTGGCGGTAAACTATGGCTACACCTTC. This translates into CASSLAVNYGYTF.

This CDR3 reads CASSRRQGPNEKLFF. In DNA form, the CDR3 reads TGCGCCAGCAGCAGGAGACAGGGGCCCAATGAAAAACTGTTTTTT. The gene calls are TRBV5-1 and TRBJ1-4; 8 bases are shared with TRBD1. The germline gives CDR1 SGHRS, CDR2 YFSETQ. The length of the CDR3 is 15 residues. V lost 4 bases, J lost 5 bases, and 7 bases stayed unmatched.

The J gene is TRBJ1-4, the V gene TRBV29-1; D is uncertain. The V end lost 5 bases, the J end lost 0 bases, and 10 bases lay between the germline ends. The CDR3 is 14 residues long. Germline loops: CDR1 SQVTM, CDR2 ANQGSEA. The CDR3 DNA reads as TGCAGCGTTCTCCTGGTGTCAACTAATGAAAAACTGTTTTTT. This sequence encodes CSVLLVSTNEKLFF.

V gene TRBV6-5 combines with J gene TRBJ2-7, with a possible D match to TRBD1 (6 bases). Trimming stripped 5 bases from V and 3 bases from J, with 11 bases between. This CDR3 has 13 residues. Germline V gives CDR1 MNHEY, CDR2 SVGAGI. The CDR3 DNA follows: TGTGCCAGCAGTCCTGGACAGAACTACGAGCAGTACTTC. Encoded protein: CASSPGQNYEQYF.

The rearrangement links TRBV4-3 to TRBJ2-7; D is unclear. CDR3 size: 15 residues. Trimming took 2 bases from V and 0 from J, leaving 11 bases between them. Germline loops: CDR1 LGHNA, CDR2 YSLEER. The CDR3 is CASSQRRTPSYEQYF. The CDR3 DNA reads TGCGCCAGCAGCCAACGCAGGACCCCCTCCTACGAGCAGTACTTC.

J is TRBJ2-5 and V is TRBV9, with D perhaps matching TRBD2 (5 bases). The CDR3 contains 13 residues. Germline V gives CDR1 SGDLS, CDR2 YYNGEE. Trimming left V 0 bases short and J 5 bases short, with 8 bases between. CDR3 protein: CASSVVGIETQYF. The CDR3, as DNA: TGTGCCAGCAGCGTAGTCGGGATTGAGACCCAGTACTTC.

CDR3 nucleotide sequence: TGCGCCAGCAGCCAAGTGGAACAGGGGAACACCGGGGAGCTGTTTTTT. As protein: CASSQVEQGNTGELFF. The chain is built from TRBV4-1 and TRBJ2-2, with D possibly being TRBD1 (6 bases). The CDR3 length is 16 residues. From germline, CDR1 is MGHRA and CDR2 YSYEKL. The V and J ends lost 1 base and 1 base respectively, with 10 bases between them.

V is TRBV9 and J is TRBJ1-2, with TRBD1 as a possible D gene (5 bases). V lost 4 bases to trimming and J lost 4 bases, with 20 bases between them. The germline V gene has CDR1 SGDLS and CDR2 YYNGEE. CDR3 size: 16 residues. CDR3 bases: TGTGCCAGCAGCAGGGAATTACCGGGGGACCTCTATGGCTACACCTTC. Its translation: CASSRELPGDLYGYTF.